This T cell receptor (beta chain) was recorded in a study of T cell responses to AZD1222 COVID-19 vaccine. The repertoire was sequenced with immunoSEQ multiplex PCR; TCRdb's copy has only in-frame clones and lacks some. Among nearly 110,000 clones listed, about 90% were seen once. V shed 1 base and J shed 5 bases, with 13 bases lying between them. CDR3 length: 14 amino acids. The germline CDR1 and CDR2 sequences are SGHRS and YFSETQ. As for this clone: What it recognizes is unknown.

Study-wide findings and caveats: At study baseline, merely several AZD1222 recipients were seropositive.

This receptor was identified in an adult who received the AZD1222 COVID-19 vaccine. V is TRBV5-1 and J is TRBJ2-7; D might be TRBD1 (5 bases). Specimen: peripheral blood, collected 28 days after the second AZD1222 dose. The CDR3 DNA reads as TGCGCCAGCAGCTTGAGGCAGGGCTTCGACGAGCAGTACTTC. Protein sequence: CASSLRQGFDEQYF.